This TCR beta chain emerged from a study of OX40 agonist ivuxolimab in advanced cancers. At the level of the study: It was ivuxolimab, an agonistic anti-OX40 (CD134) antibody, that patients were treated with. A diagnosis of hepatocellular carcinoma, melanoma, renal cell or head and neck cancer was present in dose-escalation patients.

A word on this clone: What it binds is unknown.

Points from the study as a whole: More expanded clones were seen, on average, in CD8+ T cells than in CD4+. Some patients without response likewise showed low normalized clonal expansion.

Assay: immunoSEQ multiplex PCR; the TCRdb copy retains only in-frame clones and omits some. The sample contains around 77,000 clones, roughly 85% of which appear only once. The CDR3 extends over 14 amino acids. V lost 0 bases and J 8 bases, leaving 9 bases between the germline ends. CDR1 and CDR2 from the germline V gene are SGHKS and YYEKEE (reference sequence). The sequence came from an adult with an advanced solid tumor such as melanoma, head and neck, liver or kidney cancer. This chain joins TRBV5-5 and TRBJ1-6; TRBD1 might be the D (5 bases). Sequencing used CD4+ or CD8+ T cells sorted from blood, obtained in a trial of the OX40 agonist ivuxolimab. The CDR3 protein is CASSLGQTDSPLHF. The DNA of the CDR3 is TGTGCCAGCAGCTTGGGACAGACCGATTCACCCCTCCACTTT.